These T cell receptor beta chains were read from a single sample in a study of blood T cell repertoires in COVID-19. The table came from immunoSEQ multiplex PCR; TCRdb's copy has only in-frame clones and leaves some out. This sample has more than 90,000 clones, with about 87% found just once. The sequenced sample consisted of peripheral blood. These TCRs come from a young woman with acute or convalescent COVID-19. Each CDR3 is given with its conserved first and last residue. D genes are given only for firm matches. Clone size is shown for a subset of rows, as once, few, many or a class of expanded clone.

TRBJ1-6,TRBV11-3,.,once,CASSTPVGASYNSPLHF,TGTGCCAGCTCCACCCCGGTGGGGGCCTCCTATAATTCACCCCTCCACTTT
TRBJ1-3,TRBV28,TRBD1,.,CASKPLRDRTYSGNTIYF,TGTGCCAGCAAACCCCTCCGGGACAGGACTTACTCTGGAAACACCATATATTTT
TRBJ1-2,TRBV7-2,TRBD1,.,CASSYKGASANYGYTF,TGTGCCAGCAGCTATAAGGGGGCCTCGGCTAACTATGGCTACACCTTC
TRBJ1-1,TRBV7-6,TRBD1,.,CASSFTGGTEAFF,TGTGCCAGCAGCTTTACAGGGGGCACTGAAGCTTTCTTT
TRBJ1-1,TRBV2,.,.,CASSGTAQNTEAFF,TGTGCCAGCAGTGGGACAGCCCAGAACACTGAAGCTTTCTTT
TRBJ1-1,TRBV10-3,.,.,CATGGDLNTEAFF,TGTGCCACCGGGGGAGACCTGAACACTGAAGCTTTCTTT
TRBJ1-5,TRBV27,TRBD1,.,CASSGQGGYQPQHF,TGTGCCAGCAGTGGACAGGGAGGGTATCAGCCCCAGCATTTT
TRBJ1-1,TRBV28,.,.,CAIQGAGKNTEAFF,TGTGCCATACAGGGTGCAGGGAAGAACACTGAAGCTTTCTTT
TRBJ1-5,TRBV1,.,.,CTSSQDGELGEGRLSYSNQPQHF,TGCACCAGCAGCCAAGACGGGGAATTAGGGGAGGGTCGGTTGTCTTATAGCAATCAGCCCCAGCATTTT
TRBJ1-1,TRBV2,.,.,CASSLYDRLNTEAFF,TGTGCCAGCAGTCTCTACGACAGGCTGAACACTGAAGCTTTCTTT
TRBJ1-1,TRBV27,.,.,CASRYGGNTEAFF,TGTGCCAGCAGGTACGGGGGAAACACTGAAGCTTTCTTT
TRBJ1-2,TRBV6-5,.,.,CASRPVGRDGYTF,TGTGCCAGCCGTCCGGTGGGGAGGGATGGCTACACCTTC
TRBJ1-5,TRBV11-2,TRBD1,.,CASSQGQGSNQPQHF,TGTGCCAGCAGCCAAGGACAGGGGAGCAATCAGCCCCAGCATTTT
TRBJ1-3,TRBV4-2,TRBD1,.,CASSQVDRGSGNTIYF,TGTGCCAGCAGCCAAGTGGACAGGGGTTCTGGAAACACCATATATTTT
TRBJ1-6,TRBV2,TRBD1,.,CASSHDRVSGPLHF,TGTGCCAGCAGTCACGACAGGGTTTCAGGGCCCCTCCACTTT
TRBJ2-1,TRBV7-8,.,.,CASSLVLASYEQFF,TGTGCCAGCAGCTTAGTACTAGCAAGCTATGAGCAGTTCTTC
TRBJ1-2,TRBV11-2,.,.,CASSLLELRGYTF,TGTGCCAGCAGCTTATTGGAACTAAGGGGCTACACCTTC
TRBJ1-1,TRBV5-1,.,many,CASSLTAGSGNTEAFF,TGCGCCAGCAGCTTGACGGCGGGGTCCGGGAACACTGAAGCTTTCTTT
TRBJ1-1,TRBV10-1,TRBD1,.,CASSVDRVTEAFF,TGCGCCAGCAGTGTGGACAGGGTCACTGAAGCTTTCTTT
TRBJ1-2,TRBV19,.,.,CASSLGGYGYTF,TGTGCCAGTAGTCTGGGGGGCTATGGCTACACCTTC
TRBJ1-5,TRBV19,.,.,CASSGSRDSQPQHF,TGTGCCAGTAGCGGGAGCAGGGATAGTCAGCCCCAGCATTTT
TRBJ1-4,TRBV12-3/TRBV12-4,.,.,CASRLGGAEKLFF,TGTGCCAGCAGGCTCGGGGGGGCGGAAAAACTGTTTTTT
TRBJ1-2,TRBV9,.,.,CASSAGRYGYTF,TGTGCCAGCAGCGCAGGGAGGTATGGCTACACCTTC
TRBJ1-3,TRBV6-6,.,.,CASSYAGEPATIYF,TGTGCCAGCAGTTACGCCGGGGAACCAGCCACCATATATTTT
TRBJ2-1,TRBV2,TRBD1,once,CASRSPNRGSSYNEQFF,TGTGCCAGCAGATCACCCAACAGGGGGAGCTCCTACAATGAGCAGTTCTTC
TRBJ1-1,TRBV19,TRBD1,once,CASSMTGTGGLNTEAFF,TGTGCCAGTAGTATGACGGGGACAGGGGGACTGAACACTGAAGCTTTCTTT
TRBJ2-7,TRBV24-1,TRBD1,.,CVPGQDHYEQYF,TGTGTTCCCGGACAGGATCACTACGAGCAGTACTTC
TRBJ1-3,TRBV15,.,.,CATSSNRAGNTIYF,TGTGCCACCAGCAGTAACAGGGCTGGAAACACCATATATTTT
TRBJ2-1,TRBV14,.,once,CASSQEMNFLSIYNEQFF,TGTGCCAGCAGCCAAGAAATGAACTTCCTGTCAATCTACAATGAGCAGTTCTTC
TRBJ2-7,TRBV18,TRBD1,.,CASSDGQEYEQYF,TGTGCCAGCTCCGATGGACAGGAGTACGAGCAGTACTTC
TRBJ1-2,TRBV5-5,.,.,CASSSTEGYTF,TGTGCCAGCAGCTCGACAGAAGGCTACACCTTC
TRBJ1-5,TRBV5-6,.,.,CASSSNNQPQHF,TGTGCCAGCAGCTCCAATAATCAGCCCCAGCATTTT
TRBJ1-5,TRBV19,TRBD1,.,CASSRDRGRNQPQHF,TGTGCCAGTAGTAGGGACAGGGGACGCAATCAGCCCCAGCATTTT
TRBJ1-2,TRBV5-1,.,.,CASSLSRNYGYTF,TGCGCCAGCAGCTTGTCCAGGAACTATGGCTACACCTTC
TRBJ1-1,TRBV18,.,few,CASSNRDTEAFF,TGTGCCAGCTCAAACAGGGACACAGAAGCTTTCTTT
TRBJ2-1,TRBV5-1,TRBD2,.,CASSFERGFLNEQFF,TGCGCCAGCAGCTTCGAGCGGGGATTCCTCAATGAGCAGTTCTTC
TRBJ2-3,TRBV7-9,.,.,CASSREARTDTQYF,TGTGCCAGCAGCCGTGAGGCGCGGACAGATACGCAGTATTTT
TRBJ2-6,TRBV11-2,TRBD1,.,CASSLGQGSPAGANVLTF,TGTGCCAGCAGCCTCGGACAGGGATCTCCTGCTGGGGCCAACGTCCTGACTTTC
TRBJ2-2,TRBV9,.,.,CASSVRGSNTGELFF,TGTGCCAGCAGCGTCAGAGGGTCAAACACCGGGGAGCTGTTTTTT
TRBJ2-1,TRBV20-1,TRBD2,.,CSASRGGAPIEQFF,TGCAGTGCTAGTCGCGGGGGGGCCCCAATAGAGCAGTTCTTC
TRBJ2-7,TRBV7-9,.,once,CASSLRYEQYF,TGTGCCAGCAGCTTACGGTACGAGCAGTACTTC
TRBJ1-5,TRBV4-2,TRBD1,.,CASDSGTGATPQHF,TGTGCCAGTGATTCCGGGACAGGGGCTACGCCCCAGCATTTT
TRBJ1-2,TRBV24-1,.,.,CATSDFSGNYGYTF,TGTGCCACCAGTGATTTTAGCGGAAACTATGGCTACACCTTC
TRBJ2-1,TRBV10-1,TRBD1,once,CASIFRGRNEQFF,TGCGCCAGCATCTTCAGGGGGCGCAATGAGCAGTTCTTC
TRBJ1-5,TRBV2,.,.,CASSRQNNQPQHF,TGTGCCAGCAGTCGACAGAACAATCAGCCCCAGCATTTT
TRBJ1-4,TRBV30,.,.,CACQGLIARKLFF,TGTGCCTGCCAGGGACTTATCGCTCGCAAACTGTTTTTT
TRBJ2-2,TRBV5-1,.,.,CASSSDTGELFF,TGCGCCAGCAGCTCGGACACCGGGGAGCTGTTTTTT
TRBJ2-7,TRBV18,.,.,CASSLKTDSYEQYF,TGTGCCAGCTCACTGAAGACAGACTCCTACGAGCAGTACTTC
TRBJ1-5,TRBV19,TRBD1,.,CASSNGQGLGQPQHF,TGTGCCAGTAGTAACGGACAGGGTTTGGGTCAGCCCCAGCATTTT
TRBJ1-1,TRBV5-5,.,.,CASRFTVNTEAFF,TGTGCCAGCAGATTCACAGTGAACACTGAAGCTTTCTTT